This TCR beta chain emerged from a study of CD8 T cells in Susac syndrome. After extraction with the RNeasy kit, roughly 0.45 to 1 ug of the RNA was reverse transcribed using random hexamers. Each CDR3 protein is one row after TCRdb ran MiXCR on the immunoSEQ multiplex PCR reads. In the table there are roughly 180,000 distinct CDR3 sequences, about 95% of which are singletons. The ends were cut back, 5 bases at V and 2 bases at J, with 13 bases in the middle. The CDR3 is 13 amino acids. Germline loops: CDR1 SQVTM, CDR2 ANQGSEA. The chain joins TRBV29-1 to TRBJ2-7; weak D call: TRBD2 (6 bases). This receptor was obtained from a human donor in good health. Sequenced input: CD4+ T cells from PBMCs. The CDR3 region is CSVRGGEAYEQYF. The CDR3 bases are TGCAGCGTTCGGGGCGGGGAAGCCTACGAGCAGTACTTC.